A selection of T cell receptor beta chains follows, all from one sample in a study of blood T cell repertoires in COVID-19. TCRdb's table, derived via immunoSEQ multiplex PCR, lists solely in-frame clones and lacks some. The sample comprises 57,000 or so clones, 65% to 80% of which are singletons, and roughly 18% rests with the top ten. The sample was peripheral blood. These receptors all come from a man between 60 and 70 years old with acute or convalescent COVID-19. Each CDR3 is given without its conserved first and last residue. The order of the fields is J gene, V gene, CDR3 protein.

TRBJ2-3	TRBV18	ASSPPRTGGTDTQY
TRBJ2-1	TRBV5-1	ASSIKPSTGAGYNEQF
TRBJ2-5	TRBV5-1	ASGREGWEQETQY
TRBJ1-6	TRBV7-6	ASSLGGSTNSPLH
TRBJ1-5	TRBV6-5	ASTRDRVGQPQH
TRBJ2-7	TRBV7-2	ASRPGTSSYEQY
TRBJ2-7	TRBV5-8	ASSQGQLVAYEQY
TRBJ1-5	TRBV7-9	ASSETGPNQPQH
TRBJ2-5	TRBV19	ASSIGGGWQETQY
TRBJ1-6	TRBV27	ASSFGRGIYNSPLH
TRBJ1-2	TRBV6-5	ATRPRGGNYGYT
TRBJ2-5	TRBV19	ASSIGRLAGDQETQY
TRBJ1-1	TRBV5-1	ASSGREVNTEAF
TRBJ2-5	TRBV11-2	ASSFRYQETQY
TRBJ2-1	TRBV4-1	ASRAGASGSSYNEQF
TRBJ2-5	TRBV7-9	ASSLLGGTGVETQY
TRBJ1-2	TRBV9	ASSVREGGYT
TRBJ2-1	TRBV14	ASSQPGANEQF
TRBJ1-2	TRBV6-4	ASTRAGRYYGYT
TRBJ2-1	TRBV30	AWMKGGWGDNEQF
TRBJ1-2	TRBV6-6	ASSGPQGGGYT
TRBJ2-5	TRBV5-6	ASSLLTVQGQETQY
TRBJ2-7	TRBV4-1	ASSQLLGAYEQY
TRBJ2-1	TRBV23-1	ASSQSEGGGSNEQF
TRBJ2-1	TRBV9	ASSVGNGLRGNEQF
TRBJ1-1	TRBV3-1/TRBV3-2	ASSQGDRGGNTEAF
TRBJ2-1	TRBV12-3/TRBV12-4	ASRLLATQF
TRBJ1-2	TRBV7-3	ASSPDRAYGYT
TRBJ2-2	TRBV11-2	ASSRRGTGELF
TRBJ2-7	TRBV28	ASSPSVAGGEQY
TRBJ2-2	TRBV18	ASTTGTGTPNTGELF
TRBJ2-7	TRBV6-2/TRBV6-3	ASSYYASGRITHYEQY
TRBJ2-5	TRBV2	ASSFDRSQETQY
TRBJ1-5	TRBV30	AWSSRGLNQPQH
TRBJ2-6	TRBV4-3	ASSQRIIEFSGANVLT
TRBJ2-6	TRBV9	ASSVADFSGANVLT
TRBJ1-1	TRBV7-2	ASSFGRGKAAF
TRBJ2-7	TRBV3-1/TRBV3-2	ASSHPRDKTDSYEQY
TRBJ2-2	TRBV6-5	ASKGAYRELF
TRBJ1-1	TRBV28	ASSFGQGNTEAF
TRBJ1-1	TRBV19	ASSLTGTGMIGTEAF
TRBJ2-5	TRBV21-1	ASSKARGSGRAETQY
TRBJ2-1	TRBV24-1	ATSDSIDNEQF
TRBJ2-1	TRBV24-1	ATGGRRGMNEQF
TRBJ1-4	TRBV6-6	ASSSHTPTGEKLF
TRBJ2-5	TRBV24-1	ATSARGRETQY
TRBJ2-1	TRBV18	ASSLLAGGDEQF
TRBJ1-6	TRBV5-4	ASSEGGSYNSPLH